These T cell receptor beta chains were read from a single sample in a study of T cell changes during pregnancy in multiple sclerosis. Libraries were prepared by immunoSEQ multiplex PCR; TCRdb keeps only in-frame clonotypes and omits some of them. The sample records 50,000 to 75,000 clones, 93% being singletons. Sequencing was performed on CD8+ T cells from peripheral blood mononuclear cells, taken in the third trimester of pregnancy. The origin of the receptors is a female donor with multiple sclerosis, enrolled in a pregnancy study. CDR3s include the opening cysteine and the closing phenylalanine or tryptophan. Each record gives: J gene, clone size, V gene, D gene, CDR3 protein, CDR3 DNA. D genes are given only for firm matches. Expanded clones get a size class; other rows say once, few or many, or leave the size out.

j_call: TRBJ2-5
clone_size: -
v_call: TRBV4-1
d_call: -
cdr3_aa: CASSQEGSQTQYF
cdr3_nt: TGCGCCAGCAGCCAAGAGGGCAGCCAGACCCAGTACTTC

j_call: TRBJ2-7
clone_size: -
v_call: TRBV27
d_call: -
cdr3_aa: CASSSSGLSYEQYF
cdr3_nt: TGTGCCAGCAGTTCAAGCGGGCTTTCCTACGAGCAGTACTTC

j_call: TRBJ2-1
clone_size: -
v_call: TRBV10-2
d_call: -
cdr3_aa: CASSGTEGYNEQFF
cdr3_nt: TGCGCCAGCAGTGGGACTGAGGGTTACAATGAGCAGTTCTTC

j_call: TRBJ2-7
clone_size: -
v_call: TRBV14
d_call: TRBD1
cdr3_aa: CASSQGQGLTYEQYF
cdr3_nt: TGTGCCAGCAGCCAGGGACAGGGGTTAACCTACGAGCAGTACTTC

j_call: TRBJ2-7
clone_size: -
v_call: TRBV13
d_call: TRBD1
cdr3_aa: CASSYRGGEQYF
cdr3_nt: TGTGCCAGCAGCTACAGGGGTGGGGAGCAGTACTTC

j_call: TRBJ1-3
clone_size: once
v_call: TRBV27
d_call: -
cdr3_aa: CASSLGGSGNTIYF
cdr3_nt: TGTGCCAGCAGTCTTGGGGGGTCTGGAAACACCATATATTTT

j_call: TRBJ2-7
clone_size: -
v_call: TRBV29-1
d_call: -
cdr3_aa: CSVEVRYPYEQYF
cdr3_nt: TGCAGCGTTGAAGTGAGGTATCCTTACGAGCAGTACTTC

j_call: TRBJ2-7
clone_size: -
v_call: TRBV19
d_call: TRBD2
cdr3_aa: CASSPGAGTTYEQYF
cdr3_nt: TGTGCCAGTAGTCCCGGAGCGGGGACCACCTACGAGCAGTACTTC

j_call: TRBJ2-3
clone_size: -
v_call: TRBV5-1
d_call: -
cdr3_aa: CASSLAFVGTGSTDTQYF
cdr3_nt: TGCGCCAGCAGCTTGGCCTTTGTGGGTACAGGTAGCACAGATACGCAGTATTTT

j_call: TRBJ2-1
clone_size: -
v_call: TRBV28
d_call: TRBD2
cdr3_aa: CASSPPFGLAGEGDEQFF
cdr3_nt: TGTGCCAGCAGTCCCCCTTTTGGGCTAGCGGGAGAAGGAGATGAGCAGTTCTTC

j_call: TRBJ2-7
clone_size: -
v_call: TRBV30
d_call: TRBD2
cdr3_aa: CAWSSSGNGYEQYF
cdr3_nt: TGTGCCTGGAGTTCCAGCGGGAACGGATACGAGCAGTACTTC

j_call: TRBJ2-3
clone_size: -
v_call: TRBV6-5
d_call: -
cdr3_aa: CASSLTGDTDTQYF
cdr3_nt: TGTGCCAGCAGTCTCACAGGAGACACAGATACGCAGTATTTT

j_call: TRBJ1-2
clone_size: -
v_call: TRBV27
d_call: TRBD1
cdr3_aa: CASSPRTGGLYGYTF
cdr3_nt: TGTGCCAGCAGTCCCCGGACAGGGGGCCTCTATGGCTACACCTTC

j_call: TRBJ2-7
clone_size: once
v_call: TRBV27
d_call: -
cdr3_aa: CASKNRAYEQYF
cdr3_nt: TGTGCCAGCAAGAACAGGGCCTACGAGCAGTACTTC

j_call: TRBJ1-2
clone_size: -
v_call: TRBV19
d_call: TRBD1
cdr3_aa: CASSIGGQGPGYTF
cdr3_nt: TGTGCCAGTAGTATAGGCGGACAGGGGCCAGGCTACACCTTC

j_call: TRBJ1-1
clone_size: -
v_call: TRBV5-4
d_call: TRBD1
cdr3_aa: CASSLEGAGTEAFF
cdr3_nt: TGTGCCAGCAGCTTGGAGGGGGCTGGCACTGAAGCTTTCTTT

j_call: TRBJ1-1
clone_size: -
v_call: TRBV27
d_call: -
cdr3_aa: CASSRTVNTEAFF
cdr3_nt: TGTGCCAGCAGTCGAACAGTGAACACTGAAGCTTTCTTT

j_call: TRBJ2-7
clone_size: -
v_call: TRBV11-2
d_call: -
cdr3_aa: CASSPWAHEQYF
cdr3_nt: TGTGCCAGCAGCCCCTGGGCCCACGAGCAGTACTTC

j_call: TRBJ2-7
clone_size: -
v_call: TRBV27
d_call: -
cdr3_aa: CASSLRGQGNEQYF
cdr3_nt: TGTGCCAGCAGTTTAAGAGGCCAGGGGAACGAGCAGTACTTC

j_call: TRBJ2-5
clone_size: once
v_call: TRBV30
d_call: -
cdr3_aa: CAWSVRGEQYF
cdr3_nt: TGTGCCTGGAGTGTACGTGGGGAGCAGTACTTC

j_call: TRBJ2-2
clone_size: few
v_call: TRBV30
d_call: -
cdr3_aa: CAWSTGGELFF
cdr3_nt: TGTGCCTGGAGTACAGGTGGGGAGCTGTTTTTT

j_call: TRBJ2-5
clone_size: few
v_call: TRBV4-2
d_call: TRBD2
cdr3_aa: CASSQDASGFLEETQYF
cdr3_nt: TGTGCCAGCAGCCAAGACGCTAGCGGATTCCTGGAAGAGACCCAGTACTTC

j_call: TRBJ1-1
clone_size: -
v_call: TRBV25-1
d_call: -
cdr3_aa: CASSEPGANTEAFF
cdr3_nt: TGTGCCAGCAGTGAACCAGGGGCGAACACTGAAGCTTTCTTT

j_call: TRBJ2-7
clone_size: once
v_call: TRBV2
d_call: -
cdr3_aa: CASSDLGQSGNYEQYF
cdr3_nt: TGTGCCAGCAGTGATTTAGGGCAGTCGGGGAACTACGAGCAGTACTTC

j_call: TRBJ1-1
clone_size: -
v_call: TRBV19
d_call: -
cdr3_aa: CASTDQGGHTEAFF
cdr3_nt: TGTGCCAGTACGGATCAGGGAGGGCACACTGAAGCTTTCTTT

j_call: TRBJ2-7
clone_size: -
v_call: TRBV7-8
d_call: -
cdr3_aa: CASRSGGNYEQYF
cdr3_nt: TGTGCCAGCAGGTCAGGGGGGAACTACGAGCAGTACTTC

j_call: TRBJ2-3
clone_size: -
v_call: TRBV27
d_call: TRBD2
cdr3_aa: CASSSLDRGSGTDTQYF
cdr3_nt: TGTGCCAGCAGTTCCCTGGATCGCGGGAGTGGCACAGATACGCAGTATTTT